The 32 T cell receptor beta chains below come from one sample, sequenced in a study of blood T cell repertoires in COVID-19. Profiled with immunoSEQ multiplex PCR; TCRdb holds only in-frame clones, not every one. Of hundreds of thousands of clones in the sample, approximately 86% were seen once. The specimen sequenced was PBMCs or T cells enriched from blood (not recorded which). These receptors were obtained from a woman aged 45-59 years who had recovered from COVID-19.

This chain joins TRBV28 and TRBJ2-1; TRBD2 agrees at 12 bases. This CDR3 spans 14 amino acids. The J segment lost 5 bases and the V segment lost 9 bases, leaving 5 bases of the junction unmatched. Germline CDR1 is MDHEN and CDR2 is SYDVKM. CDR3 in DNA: TGTGCCAGTCAGGGACTAGCGGGCGACAATGAGCAGTTCTTC. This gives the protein CASQGLAGDNEQFF. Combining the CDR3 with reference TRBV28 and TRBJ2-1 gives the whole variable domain DVKVTQSSRYLVKRTGEKVFLECVQDMDHENMFWYRQDPGLGLRLIYFSYDVKMKEKGDIPEGYSVSREKKERFSLILESASTNQTSMYLCASQGLAGDNEQFFGPGTRLTVL.

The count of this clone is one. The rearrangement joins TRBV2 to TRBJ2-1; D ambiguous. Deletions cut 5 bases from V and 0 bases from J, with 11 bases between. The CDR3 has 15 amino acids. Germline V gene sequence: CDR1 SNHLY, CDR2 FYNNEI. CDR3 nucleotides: TGTGCCAGCAGTAGCGATCGGAGCTCCTACAATGAGCAGTTCTTC. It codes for CASSSDRSSYNEQFF.

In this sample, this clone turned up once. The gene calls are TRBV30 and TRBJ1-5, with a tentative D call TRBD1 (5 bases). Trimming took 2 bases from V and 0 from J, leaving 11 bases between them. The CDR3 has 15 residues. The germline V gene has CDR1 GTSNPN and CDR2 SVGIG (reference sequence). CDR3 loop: CAWSSKGISNQPQHF. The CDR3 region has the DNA TGTGCCTGGAGTAGTAAGGGGATTAGCAATCAGCCCCAGCATTTT. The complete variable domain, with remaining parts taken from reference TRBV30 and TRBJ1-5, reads SQTIHQWPATLVQPVGSPLSLECTVEGTSNPNLYWYRQAAGRGLQLLFYSVGIGQISSEVPQNLSASRPQDRQFILSSKKLLLSDSGFYLCAWSSKGISNQPQHFGDGTRLSIL.

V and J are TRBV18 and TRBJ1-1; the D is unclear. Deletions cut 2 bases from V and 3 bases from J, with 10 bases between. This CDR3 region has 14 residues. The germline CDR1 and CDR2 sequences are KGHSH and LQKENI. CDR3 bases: TGTGCCAGCTCACCAGAGGGTTTGTACACTGAAGCTTTCTTT. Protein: CASSPEGLYTEAFF. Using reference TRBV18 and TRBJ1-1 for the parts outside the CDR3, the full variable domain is NAGVMQNPRHLVRRRGQEARLRCSPMKGHSHVYWYRQLPEEGLKFMVYLQKENIIDESGMPKERFSAEFPKEGPSILRIQQVVRGDSAAYFCASSPEGLYTEAFFGQGTRLTVV.

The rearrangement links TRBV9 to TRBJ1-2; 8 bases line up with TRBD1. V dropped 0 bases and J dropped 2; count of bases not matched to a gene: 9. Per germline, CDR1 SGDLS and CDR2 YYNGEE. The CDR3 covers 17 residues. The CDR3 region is CASSVGGTGDINYGYTF. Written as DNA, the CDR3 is TGTGCCAGCAGCGTAGGGGGGACAGGCGACATAAACTATGGCTACACCTTC. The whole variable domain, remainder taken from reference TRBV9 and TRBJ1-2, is DSGVTQTPKHLITATGQRVTLRCSPRSGDLSVYWYQQSLDQGLQFLIQYYNGEERAKGNILERFSAQQFPDLHSELNLSSLELGDSALYFCASSVGGTGDINYGYTFGSGTRLTVV.

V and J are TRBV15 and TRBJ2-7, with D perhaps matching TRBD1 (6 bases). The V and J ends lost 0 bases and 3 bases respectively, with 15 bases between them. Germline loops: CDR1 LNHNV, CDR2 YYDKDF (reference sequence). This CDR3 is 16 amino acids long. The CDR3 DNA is TGTGCCACCAGCAGAGATCTGGTAACAGGGTTCTACGAGCAGTACTTC. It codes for CATSRDLVTGFYEQYF.

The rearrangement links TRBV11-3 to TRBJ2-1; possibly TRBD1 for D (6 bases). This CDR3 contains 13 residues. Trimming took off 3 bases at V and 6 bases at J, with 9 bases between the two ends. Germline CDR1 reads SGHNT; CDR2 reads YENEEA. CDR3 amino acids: CASSFPGVNEQFF. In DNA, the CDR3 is TGTGCCAGCAGCTTTCCAGGGGTCAATGAGCAGTTCTTC. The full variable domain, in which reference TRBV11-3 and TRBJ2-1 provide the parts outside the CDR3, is EAGVVQSPRYKIIEKKQPVAFWCNPISGHNTLYWYLQNLGQGPELLIRYENEEAVDDSQLPKDRFSAERLKGVDSTLKIQPAELGDSAVYLCASSFPGVNEQFFGPGTRLTVL.

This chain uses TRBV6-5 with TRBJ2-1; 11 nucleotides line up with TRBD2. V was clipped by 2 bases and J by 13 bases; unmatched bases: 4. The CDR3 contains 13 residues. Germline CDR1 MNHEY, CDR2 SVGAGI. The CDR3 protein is CASSYQLAGVQFF. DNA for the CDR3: TGTGCCAGCAGTTACCAACTAGCGGGAGTTCAGTTCTTC.

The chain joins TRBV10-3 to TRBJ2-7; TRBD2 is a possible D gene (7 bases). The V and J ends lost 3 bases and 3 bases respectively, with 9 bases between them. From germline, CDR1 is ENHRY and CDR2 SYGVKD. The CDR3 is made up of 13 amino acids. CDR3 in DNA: TGTGCCATCAGTGAAAGGGGGGGCTACGAGCAGTACTTC. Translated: CAISERGGYEQYF.

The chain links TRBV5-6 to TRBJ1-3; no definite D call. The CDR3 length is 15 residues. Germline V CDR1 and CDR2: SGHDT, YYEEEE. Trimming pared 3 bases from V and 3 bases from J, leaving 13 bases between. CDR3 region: CASSWPRDGGNTIYF. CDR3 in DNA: TGTGCCAGCAGCTGGCCCCGGGATGGTGGAAACACCATATATTTT.

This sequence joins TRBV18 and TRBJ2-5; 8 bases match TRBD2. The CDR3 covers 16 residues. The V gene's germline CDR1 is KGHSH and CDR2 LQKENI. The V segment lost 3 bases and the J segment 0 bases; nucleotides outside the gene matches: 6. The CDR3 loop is CASSPYPSGHQETQYF. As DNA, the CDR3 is TGTGCCAGCTCACCGTATCCTAGCGGGCACCAAGAGACCCAGTACTTC.

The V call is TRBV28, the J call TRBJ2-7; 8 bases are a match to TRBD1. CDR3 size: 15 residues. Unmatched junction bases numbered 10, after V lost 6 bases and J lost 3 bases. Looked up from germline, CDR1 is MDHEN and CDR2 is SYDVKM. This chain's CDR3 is CASRTQTTGGYEQYF. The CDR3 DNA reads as TGTGCCAGCAGGACCCAGACTACAGGGGGCTACGAGCAGTACTTC.

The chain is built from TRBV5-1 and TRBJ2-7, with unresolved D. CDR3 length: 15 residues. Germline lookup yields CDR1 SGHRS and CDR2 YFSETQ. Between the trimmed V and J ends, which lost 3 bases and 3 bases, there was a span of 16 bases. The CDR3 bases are TGCGCCAGCAGCTCCCGCGGCGGAACCGACTACGAGCAGTACTTC. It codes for CASSSRGGTDYEQYF.

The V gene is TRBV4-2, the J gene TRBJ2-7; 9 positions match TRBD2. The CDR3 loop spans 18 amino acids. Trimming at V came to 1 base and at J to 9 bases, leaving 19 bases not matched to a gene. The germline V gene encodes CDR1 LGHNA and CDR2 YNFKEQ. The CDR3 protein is CASSQVGLGESGGLGQYF. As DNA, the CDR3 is TGTGCCAGCAGCCAAGTGGGACTAGGGGAGAGCGGGGGGTTAGGGCAGTACTTC.

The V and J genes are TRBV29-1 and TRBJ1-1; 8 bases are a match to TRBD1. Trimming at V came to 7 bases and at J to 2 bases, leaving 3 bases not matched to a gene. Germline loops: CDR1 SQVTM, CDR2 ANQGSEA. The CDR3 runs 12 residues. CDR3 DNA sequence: TGCAGCGCAGACAGGGGAAACACTGAAGCTTTCTTT. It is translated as CSADRGNTEAFF.

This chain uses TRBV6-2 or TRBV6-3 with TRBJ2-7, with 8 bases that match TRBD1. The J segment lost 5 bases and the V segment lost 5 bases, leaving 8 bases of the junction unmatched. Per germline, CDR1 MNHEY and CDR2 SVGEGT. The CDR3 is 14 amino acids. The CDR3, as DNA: TGTGCCAGCAGTCCCCAGGGGGCTAGTGACGAGCAGTACTTC. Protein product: CASSPQGASDEQYF.

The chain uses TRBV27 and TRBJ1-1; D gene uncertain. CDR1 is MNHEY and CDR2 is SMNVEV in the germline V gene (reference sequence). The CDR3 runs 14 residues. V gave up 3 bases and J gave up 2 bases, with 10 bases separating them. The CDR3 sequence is CASSFHSQNTEAFF. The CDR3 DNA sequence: TGTGCCAGCAGTTTTCACAGTCAAAACACTGAAGCTTTCTTT.

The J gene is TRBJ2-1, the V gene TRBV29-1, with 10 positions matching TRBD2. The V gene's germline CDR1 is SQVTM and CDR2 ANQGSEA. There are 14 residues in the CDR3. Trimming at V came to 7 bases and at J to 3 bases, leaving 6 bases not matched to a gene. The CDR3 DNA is TGCAGCGCCCTGACTAGCGGGTTCTACAATGAGCAGTTCTTC. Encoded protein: CSALTSGFYNEQFF.

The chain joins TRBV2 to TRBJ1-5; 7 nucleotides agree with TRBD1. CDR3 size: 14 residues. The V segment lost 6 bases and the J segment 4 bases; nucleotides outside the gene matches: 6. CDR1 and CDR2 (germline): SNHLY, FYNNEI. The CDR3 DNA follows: TGTGCCAGCAGGAGAGACAGGGAGAATCAGCCCCAGCATTTT. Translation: CASRRDRENQPQHF. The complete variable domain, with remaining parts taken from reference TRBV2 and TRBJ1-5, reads EPEVTQTPSHQVTQMGQEVILRCVPISNHLYFYWYRQILGQKVEFLVSFYNNEISEKSEIFDDQFSVERPDGSNFTLKIRSTKLEDSAMYFCASRRDRENQPQHFGDGTRLSIL.

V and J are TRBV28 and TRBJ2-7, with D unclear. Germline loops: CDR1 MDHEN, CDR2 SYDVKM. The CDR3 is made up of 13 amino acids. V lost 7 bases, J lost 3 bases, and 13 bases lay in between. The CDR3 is CASIAQTNYEQYF. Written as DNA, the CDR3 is TGTGCCAGCATCGCGCAGACAAACTACGAGCAGTACTTC.

The CDR3 DNA is TGTGCCAGCTCACCATTTACCCCGGGAGGCACTGAAGCTTTCTTT. The encoded protein is CASSPFTPGGTEAFF. The chain links TRBV18 to TRBJ1-1; D uncertain. V was shortened by 2 bases and J by 4 bases, with 14 bases between the two germline ends. Germline assignment: CDR1 KGHSH and CDR2 LQKENI. The length of the CDR3 is 15 residues.

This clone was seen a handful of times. CDR3 nucleotides: TGTGCCAGCAGCTCCTGGGTGGCGGGGTCCTACAATGAGCAGTTCTTC. Its protein is CASSSWVAGSYNEQFF. The chain employs TRBV5-4 and TRBJ2-1; the D gene is possibly TRBD2 (6 bases). Germline CDR1 SGHNT, CDR2 YYREEE (reference sequence). With 3 bases removed from V and 1 base from J, the gap between germline ends came to 14 bases. This CDR3 has 16 amino acids.

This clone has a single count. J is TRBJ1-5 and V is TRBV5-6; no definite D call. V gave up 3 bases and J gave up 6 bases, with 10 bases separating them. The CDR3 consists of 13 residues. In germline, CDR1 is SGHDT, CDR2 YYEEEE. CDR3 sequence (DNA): TGTGCCAGCAGCTCACTTTCTGGTCAGCCCCAGCATTTT. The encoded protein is CASSSLSGQPQHF.

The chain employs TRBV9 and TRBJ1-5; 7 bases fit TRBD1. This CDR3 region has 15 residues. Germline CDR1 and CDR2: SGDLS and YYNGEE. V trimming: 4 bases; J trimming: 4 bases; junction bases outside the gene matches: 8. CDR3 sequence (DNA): TGTGCCAGCAGCTCTACAGGGGCACCAAATCAGCCCCAGCATTTT. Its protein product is CASSSTGAPNQPQHF.

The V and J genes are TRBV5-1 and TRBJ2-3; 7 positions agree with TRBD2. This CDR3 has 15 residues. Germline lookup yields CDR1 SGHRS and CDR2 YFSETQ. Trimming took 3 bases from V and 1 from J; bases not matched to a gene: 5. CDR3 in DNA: TGCGCCAGCAGCTCGACTAGCTCGGGCACAGATACGCAGTATTTT. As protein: CASSSTSSGTDTQYF.

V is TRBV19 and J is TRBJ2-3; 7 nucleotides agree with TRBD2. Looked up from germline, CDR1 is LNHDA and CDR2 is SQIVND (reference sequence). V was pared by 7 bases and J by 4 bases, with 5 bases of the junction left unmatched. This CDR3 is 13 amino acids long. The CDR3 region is CASNGGLADTQYF. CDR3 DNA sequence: TGTGCCAGTAACGGGGGGTTGGCAGATACGCAGTATTTT.

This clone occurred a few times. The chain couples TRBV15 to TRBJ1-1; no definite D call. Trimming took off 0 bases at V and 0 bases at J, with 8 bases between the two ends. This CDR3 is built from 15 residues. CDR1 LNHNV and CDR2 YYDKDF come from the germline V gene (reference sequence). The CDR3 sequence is CATSRDLAMNTEAFF. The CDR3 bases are TGTGCCACCAGCAGAGATTTAGCGATGAACACTGAAGCTTTCTTT.

The CDR3 here is CASSPEDSSYEQYF. In nucleotides, the CDR3 is TGCGCCAGCAGCCCCGAGGACAGTTCCTACGAGCAGTACTTC. The rearrangement uses TRBV5-1 and TRBJ2-7; the D gene is possibly TRBD1 (6 bases). Germline V gene lookup returns CDR1 SGHRS and CDR2 YFSETQ. Trimming removed 4 bases at V and 1 base at J, with 12 bases between. The CDR3 extends over 14 amino acids.

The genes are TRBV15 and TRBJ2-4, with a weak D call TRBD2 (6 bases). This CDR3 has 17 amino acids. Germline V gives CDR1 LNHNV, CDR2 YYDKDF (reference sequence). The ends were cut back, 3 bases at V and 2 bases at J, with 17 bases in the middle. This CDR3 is CATSREGTRPTKNIQYF. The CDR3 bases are TGTGCCACCAGCAGGGAGGGAACCCGCCCTACCAAAAACATTCAGTACTTC. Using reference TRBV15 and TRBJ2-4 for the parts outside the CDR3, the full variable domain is DAMVIQNPRYQVTQFGKPVTLSCSQTLNHNVMYWYQQKSSQAPKLLFHYYDKDFNNEADTPDNFQSRRPNTSFCFLDIRSPGLGDTAMYLCATSREGTRPTKNIQYFGAGTRLSVL.

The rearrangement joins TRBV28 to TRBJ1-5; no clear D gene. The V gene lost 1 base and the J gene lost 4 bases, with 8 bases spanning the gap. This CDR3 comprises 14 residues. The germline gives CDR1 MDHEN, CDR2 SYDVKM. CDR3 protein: CASSLYLDNQPQHF. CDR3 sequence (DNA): TGTGCCAGCAGTTTATACTTAGATAATCAGCCCCAGCATTTT.

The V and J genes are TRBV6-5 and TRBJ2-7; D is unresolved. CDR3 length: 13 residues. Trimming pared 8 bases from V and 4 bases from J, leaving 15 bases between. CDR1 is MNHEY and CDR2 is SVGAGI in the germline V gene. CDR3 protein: CASGLSENYEQYF. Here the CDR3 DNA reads TGTGCCAGCGGGCTAAGTGAGAATTACGAGCAGTACTTC.

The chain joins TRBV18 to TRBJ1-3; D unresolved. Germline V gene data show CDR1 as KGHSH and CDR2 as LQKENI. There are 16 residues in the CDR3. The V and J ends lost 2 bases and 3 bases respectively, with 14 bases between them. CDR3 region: CASSPIVQVDGNTIYF. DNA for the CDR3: TGTGCCAGCTCACCAATCGTCCAGGTCGATGGAAACACCATATATTTT.